Each of the 5 T cell receptor beta chains below was sequenced from the same sample in a study of T cell repertoires in cytomegalovirus infection. No antigens are known for them. TCRdb reanalysed the reads using MiXCR and keeps one entry per CDR3 protein. The table shows 100,000 to 150,000 distinct CDR3 sequences, with approximately 30% occurring only once. The sequenced sample was CD8+ T cells from cultured PBMCs, obtained from culture after CMV antigen stimulation. These receptors all stem from a human donor in good health (CMV status not recorded). Some clones in this sample may be carry-over from other donors' samples.

This sequence joins TRBV6-5 and TRBJ1-1; tentatively, D is TRBD1 (6 bases). The CDR3 totals 14 residues. Germline lookup yields CDR1 MNHEY and CDR2 SVGAGI. The ends were cut back, 2 bases at V and 6 bases at J, with 13 bases in the middle. The CDR3 nucleotides are TGTGCCAGCAGTTACGCGAGGGGGGCCCCTGAAGCTTTCTTT. Residues: CASSYARGAPEAFF.

This clonotype was observed a few times. V usage is TRBV5-6 and J usage is TRBJ2-6; D gene ambiguous. Germline CDR1 SGHDT, CDR2 YYEEEE. This CDR3 comprises 20 residues. V was pared by 3 bases and J by 0 bases, with 22 bases between. CDR3 DNA sequence: TGTGCCAGCAGCTACGACGGAAAGGGCCTTTCTTACTCTGGGGCCAACGTCCTGACTTTC. This codes for CASSYDGKGLSYSGANVLTF. The full variable domain, rest sourced from reference TRBV5-6 and TRBJ2-6, is DAGVTQSPTHLIKTRGQQVTLRCSPKSGHDTVSWYQQALGQGPQFIFQYYEEEERQRGNFPDRFSGHQFPNYSSELNVNALLLGDSALYLCASSYDGKGLSYSGANVLTFGAGSRLTVL.

This clonotype has only a few counts. The chain carries TRBV20-1 and TRBJ1-1; tentatively, D is TRBD1 (6 bases). Trimming pared 8 bases from V and 0 bases from J, leaving 13 bases between. The CDR3 covers 13 residues. Germline V gene lookup returns CDR1 DFQATT and CDR2 SNEGSKA (reference sequence). In nucleotides, the CDR3 is TGCAGTCTCGGGACACCCATGAACACTGAAGCTTTCTTT. The encoded protein is CSLGTPMNTEAFF.

This chain links TRBV6-4 with TRBJ2-3, with TRBD2 matching 10 bases. The trim removed 8 bases at V and 0 bases at J, leaving 5 bases unmatched. This CDR3 spans 15 amino acids. CDR1 and CDR2 (germline): MRHNA, SNTAGT. The CDR3 spells CASGRTSGSTDTQYF. DNA of the CDR3: TGTGCCAGCGGCAGGACTAGCGGCAGCACAGATACGCAGTATTTT.

The rearrangement uses TRBV28 and TRBJ1-2; no reliable D call. Trimming cost V 3 bases and J 4 bases, with 12 bases left between them. Germline-derived CDR1 and CDR2 are MDHEN and SYDVKM. The CDR3 is made up of 14 amino acids. CDR3 region: CASSFQGSFYGYTF. CDR3 sequence (DNA): TGTGCCAGCAGTTTTCAAGGCAGCTTCTATGGCTACACCTTC.